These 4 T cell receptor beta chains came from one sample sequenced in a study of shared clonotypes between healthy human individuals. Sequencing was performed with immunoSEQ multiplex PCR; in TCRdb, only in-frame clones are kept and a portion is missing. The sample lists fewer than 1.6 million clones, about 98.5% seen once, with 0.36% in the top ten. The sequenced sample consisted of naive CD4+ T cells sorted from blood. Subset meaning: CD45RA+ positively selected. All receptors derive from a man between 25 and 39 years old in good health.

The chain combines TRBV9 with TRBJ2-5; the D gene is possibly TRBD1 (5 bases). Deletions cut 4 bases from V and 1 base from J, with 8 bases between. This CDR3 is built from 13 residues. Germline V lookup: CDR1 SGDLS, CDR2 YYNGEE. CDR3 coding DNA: TGTGCCAGCAGCCCAGGGTCCCAAGAGACCCAGTACTTC. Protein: CASSPGSQETQYF. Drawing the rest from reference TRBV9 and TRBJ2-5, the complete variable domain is DSGVTQTPKHLITATGQRVTLRCSPRSGDLSVYWYQQSLDQGLQFLIQYYNGEERAKGNILERFSAQQFPDLHSELNLSSLELGDSALYFCASSPGSQETQYFGPGTRLLVL.

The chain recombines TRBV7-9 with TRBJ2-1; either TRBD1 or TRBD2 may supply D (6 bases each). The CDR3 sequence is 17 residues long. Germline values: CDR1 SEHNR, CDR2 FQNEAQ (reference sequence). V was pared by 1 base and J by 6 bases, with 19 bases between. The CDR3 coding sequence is TGTGCCAGCAGCTTAGAACCCCGGGGGCGATCTGGCAATGAGCAGTTCTTC. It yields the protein CASSLEPRGRSGNEQFF.

The CDR3 DNA is TGTGCCAGCAGCCAAACTACCGCGGACAGCTCCCAAGGACTGTTTTTT. Amino acids: CASSQTTADSSQGLFF. This sequence joins TRBV4-2 and TRBJ1-4, with D tentatively TRBD1 (6 bases). The V end was cut by 2 bases, the J end by 13 bases, with 23 bases between. The CDR3 is made up of 16 amino acids. CDR1 is LGHNA and CDR2 is YNFKEQ in the germline V gene.

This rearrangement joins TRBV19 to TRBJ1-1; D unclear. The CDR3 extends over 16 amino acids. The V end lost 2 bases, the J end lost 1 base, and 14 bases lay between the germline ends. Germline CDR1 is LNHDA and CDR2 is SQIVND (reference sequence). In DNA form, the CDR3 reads TGTGCCAGTAGTATATTCGGACTGGTGGAGAACACTGAAGCTTTCTTT. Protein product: CASSIFGLVENTEAFF.